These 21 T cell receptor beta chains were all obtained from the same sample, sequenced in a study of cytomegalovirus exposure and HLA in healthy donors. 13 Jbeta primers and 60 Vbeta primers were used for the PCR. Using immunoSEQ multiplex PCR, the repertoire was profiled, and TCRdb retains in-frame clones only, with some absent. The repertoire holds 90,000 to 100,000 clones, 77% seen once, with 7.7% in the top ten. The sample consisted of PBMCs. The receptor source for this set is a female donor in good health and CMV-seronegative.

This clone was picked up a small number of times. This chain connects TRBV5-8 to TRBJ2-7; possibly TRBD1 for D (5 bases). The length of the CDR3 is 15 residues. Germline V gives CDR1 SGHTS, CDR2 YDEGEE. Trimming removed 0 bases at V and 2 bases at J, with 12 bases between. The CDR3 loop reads CASSLVQIGAYEQYF. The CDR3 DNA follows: TGTGCCAGCAGCTTGGTACAAATAGGGGCCTACGAGCAGTACTTC.

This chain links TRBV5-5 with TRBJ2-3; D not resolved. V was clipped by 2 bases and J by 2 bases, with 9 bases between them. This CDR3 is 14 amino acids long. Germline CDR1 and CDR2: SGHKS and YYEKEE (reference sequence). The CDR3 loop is CASSFLENTDTQYF. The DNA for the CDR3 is TGTGCCAGCAGCTTCTTGGAGAACACAGATACGCAGTATTTT. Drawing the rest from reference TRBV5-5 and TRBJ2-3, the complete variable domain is DAGVTQSPTHLIKTRGQQVTLRCSPISGHKSVSWYQQVLGQGPQFIFQYYEKEERGRGNFPDRFSARQFPNYSSELNVNALLLGDSALYLCASSFLENTDTQYFGPGTRLTVL.

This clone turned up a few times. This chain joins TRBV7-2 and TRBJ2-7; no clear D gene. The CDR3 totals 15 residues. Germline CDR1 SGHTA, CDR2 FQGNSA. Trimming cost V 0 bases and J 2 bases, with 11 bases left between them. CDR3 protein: CASSLAPRIPYEQYF. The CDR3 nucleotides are TGTGCCAGCAGCTTAGCGCCTAGGATTCCCTACGAGCAGTACTTC.

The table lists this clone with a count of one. CDR3 sequence reads: CASSQDSLTETQYF. DNA for the CDR3: TGCGCCAGCAGCCAAGATAGTCTAACGGAGACCCAGTACTTC. V gene TRBV4-3 combines with J gene TRBJ2-5; D not certain. Per germline, CDR1 LGHNA and CDR2 YSLEER. Between the trimmed V and J ends, which lost 0 bases and 5 bases, there was a span of 10 bases. The CDR3 runs 14 residues.

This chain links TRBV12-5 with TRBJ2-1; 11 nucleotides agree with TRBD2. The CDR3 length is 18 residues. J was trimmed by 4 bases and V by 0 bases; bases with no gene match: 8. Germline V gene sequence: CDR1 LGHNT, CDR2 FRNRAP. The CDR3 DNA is TGTGCTAGTGGTTTGGTAAGCACTAGCGGGGGTACTTACAATGAGCAGTTCTTC. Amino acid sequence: CASGLVSTSGGTYNEQFF.

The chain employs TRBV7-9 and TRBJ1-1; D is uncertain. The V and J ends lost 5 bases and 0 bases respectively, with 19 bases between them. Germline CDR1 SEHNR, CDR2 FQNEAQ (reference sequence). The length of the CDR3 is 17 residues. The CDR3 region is CASSPHKEGKMNTEAFF. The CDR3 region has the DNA TGTGCCAGCAGCCCCCATAAAGAGGGAAAAATGAACACTGAAGCTTTCTTT.

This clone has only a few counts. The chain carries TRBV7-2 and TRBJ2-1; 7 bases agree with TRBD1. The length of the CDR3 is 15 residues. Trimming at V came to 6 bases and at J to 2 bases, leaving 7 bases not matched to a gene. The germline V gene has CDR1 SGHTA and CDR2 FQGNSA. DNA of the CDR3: TGTGCCAGCAGGAGGACAGGAAACCCCTACAATGAGCAGTTCTTC. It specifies CASRRTGNPYNEQFF.

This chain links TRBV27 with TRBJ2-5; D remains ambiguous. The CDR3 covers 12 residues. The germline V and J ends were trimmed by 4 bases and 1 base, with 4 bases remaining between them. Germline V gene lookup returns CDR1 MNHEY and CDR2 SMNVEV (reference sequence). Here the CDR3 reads CASSSSQETQYF. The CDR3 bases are TGTGCCAGCAGTTCCTCCCAAGAGACCCAGTACTTC.

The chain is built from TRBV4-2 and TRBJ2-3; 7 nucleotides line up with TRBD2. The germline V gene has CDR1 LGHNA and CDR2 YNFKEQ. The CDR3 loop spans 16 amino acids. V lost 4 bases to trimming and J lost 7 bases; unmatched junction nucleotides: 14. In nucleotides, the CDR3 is TGTGCCAGCAGCCTTGGGGGGAGCGGGGAATGGAATACGCAGTATTTT. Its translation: CASSLGGSGEWNTQYF.

The CDR3 coding sequence is TGTGCCAGCAGTGTCCAAGGATCAGGGGCCGGGGAGCTGTTTTTT. Amino acids: CASSVQGSGAGELFF. The J gene is TRBJ2-2, the V gene TRBV6-4; perhaps TRBD1 as D (6 bases). Trimming stripped 4 bases from V and 6 bases from J, with 15 bases between. Germline CDR1 MRHNA, CDR2 SNTAGT. There are 15 residues in the CDR3.

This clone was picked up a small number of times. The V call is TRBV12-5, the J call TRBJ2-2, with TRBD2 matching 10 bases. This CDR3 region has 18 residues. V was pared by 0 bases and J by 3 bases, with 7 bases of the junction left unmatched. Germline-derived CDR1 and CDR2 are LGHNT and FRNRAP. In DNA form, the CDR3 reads TGTGCTAGTGGTTTGGTATCGCCTAGCGGGAGACACACCGGGGAGCTGTTTTTT. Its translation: CASGLVSPSGRHTGELFF.

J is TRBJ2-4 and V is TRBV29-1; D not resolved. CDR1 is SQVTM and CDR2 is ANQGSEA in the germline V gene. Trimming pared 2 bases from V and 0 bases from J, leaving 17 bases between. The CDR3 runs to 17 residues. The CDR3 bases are TGCAGCGTTGAACCGAATCTAGGTTTCCTAGCCAAAAACATTCAGTACTTC. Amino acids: CSVEPNLGFLAKNIQYF.

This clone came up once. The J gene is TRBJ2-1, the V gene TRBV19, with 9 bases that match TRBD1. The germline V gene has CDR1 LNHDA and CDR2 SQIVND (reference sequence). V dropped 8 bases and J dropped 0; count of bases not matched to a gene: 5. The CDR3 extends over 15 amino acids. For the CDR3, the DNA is TGTGCCAGTCGTTCGGGACAGGGCTCCTACAATGAGCAGTTCTTC. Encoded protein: CASRSGQGSYNEQFF.

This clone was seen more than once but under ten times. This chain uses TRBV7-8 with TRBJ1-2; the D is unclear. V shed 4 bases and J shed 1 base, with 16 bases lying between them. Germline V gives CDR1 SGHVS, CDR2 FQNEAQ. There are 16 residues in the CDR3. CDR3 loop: CASSSWENSVNYGYTF. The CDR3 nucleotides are TGTGCCAGCAGCTCCTGGGAGAACAGCGTTAACTATGGCTACACCTTC.

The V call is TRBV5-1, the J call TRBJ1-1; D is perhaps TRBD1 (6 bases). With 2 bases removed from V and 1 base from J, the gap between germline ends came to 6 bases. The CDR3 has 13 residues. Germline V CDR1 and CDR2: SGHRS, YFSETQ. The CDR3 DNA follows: TGCGCCAGCAGCTTCAGGGGGAACACTGAAGCTTTCTTT. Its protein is CASSFRGNTEAFF. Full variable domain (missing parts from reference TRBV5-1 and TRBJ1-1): KAGVTQTPRYLIKTRGQQVTLSCSPISGHRSVSWYQQTPGQGLQFLFEYFSETQRNKGNFPGRFSGRQFSNSRSEMNVSTLELGDSALYLCASSFRGNTEAFFGQGTRLTVV.

The CDR3 coding sequence is TGTGCCAGCAGCTTGACAGAAAATGAGCAGTTCTTC. Residues: CASSLTENEQFF. V usage is TRBV7-8 and J usage is TRBJ2-1, with D perhaps TRBD1 (5 bases). The ends were cut back, 3 bases at V and 7 bases at J, with 7 bases in the middle. This CDR3 has 12 amino acids. Germline lookup yields CDR1 SGHVS and CDR2 FQNEAQ.

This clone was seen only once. CDR3 bases: TGTGCCAGCAGCCTCCGGACAGGGCGGGAGCAGTACTTC. It translates to CASSLRTGREQYF. This rearrangement joins TRBV7-2 to TRBJ2-5; TRBD1 is a possible D gene (8 bases). The germline V gene has CDR1 SGHTA and CDR2 FQGNSA. Deletions cut 5 bases from V and 11 bases from J, with 18 bases between. The CDR3 extends over 13 amino acids.

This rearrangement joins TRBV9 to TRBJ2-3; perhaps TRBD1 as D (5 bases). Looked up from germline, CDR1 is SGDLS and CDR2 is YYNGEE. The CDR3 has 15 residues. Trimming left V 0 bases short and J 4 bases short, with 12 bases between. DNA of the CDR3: TGTGCCAGCAGCGTAGGTCCTGGGGCTTCAGATACGCAGTATTTT. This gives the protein CASSVGPGASDTQYF.

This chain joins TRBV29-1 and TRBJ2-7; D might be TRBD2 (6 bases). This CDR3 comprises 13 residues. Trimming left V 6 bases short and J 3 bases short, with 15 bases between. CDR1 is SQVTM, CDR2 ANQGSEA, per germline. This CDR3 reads CSVATGLHYEQYF. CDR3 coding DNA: TGCAGCGTCGCCACGGGACTGCACTACGAGCAGTACTTC.

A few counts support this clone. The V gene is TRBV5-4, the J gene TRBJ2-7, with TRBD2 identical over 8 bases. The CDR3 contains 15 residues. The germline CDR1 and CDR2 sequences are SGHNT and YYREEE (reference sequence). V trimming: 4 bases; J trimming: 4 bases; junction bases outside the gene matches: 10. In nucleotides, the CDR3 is TGTGCCAGCAGCCTACCGGGACTAGGGTCTTACGAGCAGTACTTC. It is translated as CASSLPGLGSYEQYF.

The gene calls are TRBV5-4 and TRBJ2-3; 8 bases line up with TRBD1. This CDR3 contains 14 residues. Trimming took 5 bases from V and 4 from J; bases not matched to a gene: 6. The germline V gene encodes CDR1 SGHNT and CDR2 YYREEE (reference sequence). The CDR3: CASRKGQGPDTQYF. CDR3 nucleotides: TGTGCCAGCAGGAAAGGACAGGGTCCAGATACGCAGTATTTT.